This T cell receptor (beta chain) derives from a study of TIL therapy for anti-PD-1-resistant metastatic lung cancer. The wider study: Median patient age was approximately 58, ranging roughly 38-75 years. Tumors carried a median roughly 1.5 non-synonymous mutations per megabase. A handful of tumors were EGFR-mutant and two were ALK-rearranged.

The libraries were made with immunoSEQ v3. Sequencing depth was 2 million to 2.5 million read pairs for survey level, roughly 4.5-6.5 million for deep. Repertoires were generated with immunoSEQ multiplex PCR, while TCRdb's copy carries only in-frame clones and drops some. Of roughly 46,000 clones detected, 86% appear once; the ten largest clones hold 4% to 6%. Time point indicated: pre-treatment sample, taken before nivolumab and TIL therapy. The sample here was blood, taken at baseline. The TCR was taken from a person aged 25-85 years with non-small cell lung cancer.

CDR3 in amino acids: CASSEGGAYYGYTF. CDR3 sequence (DNA): TGTGCCAGCAGTGAAGGAGGGGCGTACTATGGCTACACCTTC. The chain combines TRBV28 with TRBJ1-2; D is possibly TRBD1 (5 bases). CDR1 and CDR2 from the germline V gene are MDHEN and SYDVKM. V shed 5 bases and J shed 3 bases, with 13 bases lying between them. The length of the CDR3 is 14 residues.